One sample yielded the 11 T cell receptor beta chains listed below, sequenced in a study of blood T cell repertoires in COVID-19. The protocol was immunoSEQ multiplex PCR, while the TCRdb copy is restricted to in-frame clones and leaves out a portion. The sample includes more than 95,000 clones, approximately 85% seen only once; the top ten take approximately 5%. Sequenced: peripheral blood. These receptors came from a human donor in a cohort sampled during active COVID-19.

The chain has TRBV5-1 and TRBJ2-1, with 8 positions matching TRBD2. Losses at the gene ends were 0 bases for V and 9 bases for J; bases not matched to a gene: 8. Germline lookup yields CDR1 SGHRS and CDR2 YFSETQ. This CDR3 has 15 amino acids. In nucleotides, the CDR3 is TGCGCCAGCAGCTTGGTGGTAGCGGGGATCGGTGAGCAGTTCTTC. It codes for CASSLVVAGIGEQFF.

The CDR3 coding sequence is TGTGCCAGCAGTTTATCAACACAGGGTTCTCGGGCTTTCTTT. Amino acids: CASSLSTQGSRAFF. The genes are TRBV27 and TRBJ1-1, with a tentative D call TRBD1 (6 bases). Per germline, CDR1 MNHEY and CDR2 SMNVEV (reference sequence). The V end was cut by 0 bases, the J end by 11 bases, with 16 bases between. The CDR3 covers 14 residues.

V gene TRBV20-1 combines with J gene TRBJ2-7; 7 bases match TRBD2. With 6 bases clipped from V and 1 base from J, the junction kept 18 bases outside the gene matches. Germline CDR1 DFQATT, CDR2 SNEGSKA (reference sequence). The CDR3 spans 17 residues. The CDR3 sequence: CSASKAAAGPQSYEQYF. CDR3 sequence (DNA): TGCAGTGCAAGTAAGGCTGCAGCGGGGCCTCAATCCTACGAGCAGTACTTC.

The J gene is TRBJ2-5, the V gene TRBV7-8; possibly TRBD1 for D (6 bases). V dropped 5 bases and J dropped 4 bases, with 17 bases sitting between them. Germline V gene lookup returns CDR1 SGHVS and CDR2 FQNEAQ. CDR3 size: 15 residues. CDR3 residues: CASSADRLGAETQYF. DNA of the CDR3: TGTGCCAGCAGCGCCGACAGGCTGGGGGCAGAGACCCAGTACTTC.

The chain is built from TRBV7-2 and TRBJ2-7; tentative D call: TRBD1 (7 bases). The V gene's germline CDR1 is SGHTA and CDR2 FQGNSA. The V end lost 5 bases, the J end lost 5 bases, and 16 bases lay between the germline ends. This CDR3 is 14 amino acids long. In DNA, the CDR3 is TGTGCCAGCAGCCCATCGACAGGGAGGAACGAGCAGTACTTC. Translated, it gives CASSPSTGRNEQYF.

The CDR3 DNA sequence: TGTGCCAGCAGCCCTTCGGGAGCCGGCCCGTTTGAAGCTTTCTTT. The encoded protein is CASSPSGAGPFEAFF. The chain couples TRBV7-9 to TRBJ1-1; D is ambiguous. V lost 5 bases and J 7 bases, leaving 20 bases between the germline ends. Germline assignment: CDR1 SEHNR and CDR2 FQNEAQ (reference sequence). The CDR3 consists of 15 residues.

The chain has TRBV7-9 and TRBJ2-6; D call uncertain. The V end was cut by 9 bases, the J end by 0 bases, with 18 bases between. The CDR3 is 17 amino acids. Germline values: CDR1 SEHNR, CDR2 FQNEAQ (reference sequence). For the CDR3, the DNA is TGTGCCAGGGAATCGCCGGGTCCTAGCTCTGGGGCCAACGTCCTGACTTTC. It specifies CARESPGPSSGANVLTF.

This CDR3 is CASSPIPSGRSQFF. The CDR3 DNA reads TGTGCCAGCAGCCCGATACCGAGCGGGAGGTCCCAGTTCTTC. The rearrangement links TRBV7-2 to TRBJ2-1, with 9 positions matching TRBD2. Germline V gives CDR1 SGHTA, CDR2 FQGNSA. This CDR3 has 14 amino acids. J was trimmed by 13 bases and V by 5 bases; bases with no gene match: 12. Together with reference TRBV7-2 and TRBJ2-1, the CDR3 gives the full variable domain: GAGVSQSPSNKVTEKGKDVELRCDPISGHTALYWYRQSLGQGLEFLIYFQGNSAPDKSGLPSDRFSAERTGGSVSTLTIQRTQQEDSAVYLCASSPIPSGRSQFFGPGTRLTVL.

The rearrangement joins TRBV5-8 to TRBJ2-7, with 9 nucleotides matching TRBD1. The ends lost 4 bases at V and 5 bases at J; junction bases unmatched: 7. The CDR3 is 14 amino acids. Germline loops: CDR1 SGHTS, CDR2 YDEGEE. The CDR3: CASSGNRGQDEQYF. The CDR3, as DNA: TGTGCCAGCAGCGGGAACAGGGGGCAAGACGAGCAGTACTTC. Using reference TRBV5-8 and TRBJ2-7 for the parts outside the CDR3, the full variable domain is EAGVTQSPTHLIKTRGQQATLRCSPISGHTSVYWYQQALGLGLQFLLWYDEGEERNRGNFPPRFSGRQFPNYSSELNVNALELEDSALYLCASSGNRGQDEQYFGPGTRLTVT.

This chain uses TRBV5-4 with TRBJ2-7; 12 bases match TRBD1. The CDR3 extends over 16 amino acids. The germline gives CDR1 SGHNT, CDR2 YYREEE (reference sequence). The V gene end was trimmed by 4 bases and the J gene end by 6 bases; junction bases not matched to a gene: 11. DNA for the CDR3: TGTGCCAGCAGCCAATCCGGGACAGGGGGCTGGTTCGAGCAGTACTTC. Its protein product is CASSQSGTGGWFEQYF.

The rearrangement joins TRBV28 to TRBJ2-7; D not resolved. CDR3 length: 11 amino acids. V lost 3 bases to trimming and J lost 6 bases, with 6 bases between them. Germline assignment: CDR1 MDHEN and CDR2 SYDVKM. CDR3 residues: CASSFYSEQYF. The CDR3 DNA reads TGTGCCAGCAGTTTTTATTCCGAGCAGTACTTC.